Below, 7 T cell receptor beta chains from the same sample are listed, as sequenced in a study of OX40 agonist ivuxolimab in advanced cancers. This table comes from immunoSEQ multiplex PCR, and its TCRdb copy is limited to in-frame clones, with some not included. The table records over 40,000 clones, approximately 84% of them present only once. Sequencing was performed on CD4+ or CD8+ T cells sorted from blood, taken in a trial of the OX40 agonist ivuxolimab. These receptors were taken from an adult with an advanced solid tumor such as melanoma, head and neck, liver or kidney cancer.

This chain uses TRBV30 with TRBJ1-2; D unclear. Germline V gene sequence: CDR1 GTSNPN, CDR2 SVGIG (reference sequence). V dropped 1 base and J dropped 5 bases, with 11 bases sitting between them. CDR3 length equals 13 residues. The CDR3 protein is CAWSERTDYGYTF. The CDR3 DNA is TGTGCCTGGAGTGAGCGGACGGATTATGGCTACACCTTC.

The gene calls are TRBV19 and TRBJ1-4, with D hard to call. The V and J ends lost 2 bases and 8 bases respectively, with 15 bases between them. Germline-derived CDR1 and CDR2 are LNHDA and SQIVND (reference sequence). CDR3 length equals 15 residues. The CDR3, as DNA: TGTGCCAGTAGTATACCGACGGGTTTTGGGGAAAAACTGTTTTTT. Protein sequence: CASSIPTGFGEKLFF.

The V and J genes are TRBV27 and TRBJ2-7; 8 nucleotides align to TRBD2. The CDR3 is 15 amino acids. The germline gives CDR1 MNHEY, CDR2 SMNVEV (reference sequence). V lost 3 bases and J lost 3; bases outside the gene matches: 7. CDR3 sequence (DNA): TGTGCCAGCAGTTTCAACCCGGGGGGGGTCTACGAGCAGTACTTC. Protein sequence: CASSFNPGGVYEQYF.

The chain joins TRBV7-9 to TRBJ2-1; D may correspond to TRBD1 or TRBD2 (5 bases each). This CDR3 region has 13 residues. Germline V gene sequence: CDR1 SEHNR, CDR2 FQNEAQ (reference sequence). V lost 1 base to trimming and J lost 13 bases, with 14 bases between them. The CDR3 DNA sequence: TGTGCCAGCAGCTTAGTCGCGCCGGGGCGACAGTTCTTC. This gives the protein CASSLVAPGRQFF.

The chain employs TRBV2 and TRBJ1-5; D is unclear. The germline gives CDR1 SNHLY, CDR2 FYNNEI. CDR3 length: 12 residues. V was shortened by 6 bases and J by 0 bases, with 3 bases between the two germline ends. This chain's CDR3 is CASRDSNQPQHF. The DNA for the CDR3 is TGTGCCAGCAGGGATAGCAATCAGCCCCAGCATTTT.

The chain employs TRBV7-9 and TRBJ2-1, with D unclear. The ends were cut back, 5 bases at V and 2 bases at J, with 7 bases in the middle. The CDR3 consists of 13 residues. Per germline, CDR1 SEHNR and CDR2 FQNEAQ (reference sequence). The CDR3 spells CASSPRPYNEQFF. The CDR3 nucleotides are TGTGCCAGCAGCCCGCGGCCCTACAATGAGCAGTTCTTC. Combining the CDR3 with reference TRBV7-9 and TRBJ2-1 gives the whole variable domain DTGVSQNPRHKITKRGQNVTFRCDPISEHNRLYWYRQTLGQGPEFLTYFQNEAQLEKSRLLSDRFSAERPKGSFSTLEIQRTEQGDSAMYLCASSPRPYNEQFFGPGTRLTVL.

This clone occurred once. V usage is TRBV30 and J usage is TRBJ2-2; TRBD2 matches at 10 bases. V dropped 0 bases and J dropped 5; count of bases not matched to a gene: 9. This CDR3 spans 17 amino acids. Germline CDR1 is GTSNPN and CDR2 is SVGIG (reference sequence). The CDR3 loop reads CAWSVRAGGPGTGELFF. The CDR3 DNA sequence: TGTGCCTGGAGTGTTCGAGCGGGAGGGCCTGGAACCGGGGAGCTGTTTTTT. The full variable domain, in which reference TRBV30 and TRBJ2-2 provide the parts outside the CDR3, is SQTIHQWPATLVQPVGSPLSLECTVEGTSNPNLYWYRQAAGRGLQLLFYSVGIGQISSEVPQNLSASRPQDRQFILSSKKLLLSDSGFYLCAWSVRAGGPGTGELFFGEGSRLTVL.